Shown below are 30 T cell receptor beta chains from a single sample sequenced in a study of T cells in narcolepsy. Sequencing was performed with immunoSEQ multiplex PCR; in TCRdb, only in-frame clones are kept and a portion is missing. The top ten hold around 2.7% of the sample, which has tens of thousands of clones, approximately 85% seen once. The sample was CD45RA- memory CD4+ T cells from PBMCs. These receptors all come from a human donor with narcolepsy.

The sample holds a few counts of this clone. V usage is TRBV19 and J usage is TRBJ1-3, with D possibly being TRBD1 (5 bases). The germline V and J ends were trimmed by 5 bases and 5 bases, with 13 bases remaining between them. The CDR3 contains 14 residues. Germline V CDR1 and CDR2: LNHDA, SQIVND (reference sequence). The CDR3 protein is CASSQGSRRNTIYF. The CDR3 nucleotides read TGTGCCAGTAGTCAGGGCTCACGACGAAACACCATATATTTT.

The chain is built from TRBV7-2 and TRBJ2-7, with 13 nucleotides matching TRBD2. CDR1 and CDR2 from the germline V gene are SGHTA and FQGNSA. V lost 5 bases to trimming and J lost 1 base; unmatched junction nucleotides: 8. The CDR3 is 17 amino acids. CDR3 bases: TGTGCCAGCAGCCAGACTAGCGGGGGGATCCCGTCCTACGAGCAGTACTTC. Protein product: CASSQTSGGIPSYEQYF.

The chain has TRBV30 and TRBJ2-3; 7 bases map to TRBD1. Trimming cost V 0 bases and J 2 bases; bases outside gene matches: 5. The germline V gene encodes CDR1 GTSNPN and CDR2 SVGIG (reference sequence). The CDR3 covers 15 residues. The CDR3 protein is CAWSVGDRDTDTQYF. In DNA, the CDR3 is TGTGCCTGGAGTGTCGGCGACAGGGACACAGATACGCAGTATTTT.

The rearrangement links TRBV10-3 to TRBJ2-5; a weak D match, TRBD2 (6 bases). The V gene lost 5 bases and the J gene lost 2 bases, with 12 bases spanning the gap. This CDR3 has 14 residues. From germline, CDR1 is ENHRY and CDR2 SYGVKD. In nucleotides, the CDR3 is TGTGCCATCAGTCCCCGCGGGGAACAAGAGACCCAGTACTTC. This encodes CAISPRGEQETQYF.

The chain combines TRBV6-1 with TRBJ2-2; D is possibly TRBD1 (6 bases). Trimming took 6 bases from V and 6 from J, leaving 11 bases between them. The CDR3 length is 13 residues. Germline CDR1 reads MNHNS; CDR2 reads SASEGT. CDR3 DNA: TGTGCCAGCAGGTACAGGGAGCCCGGGGAGCTGTTTTTT. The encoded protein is CASRYREPGELFF.

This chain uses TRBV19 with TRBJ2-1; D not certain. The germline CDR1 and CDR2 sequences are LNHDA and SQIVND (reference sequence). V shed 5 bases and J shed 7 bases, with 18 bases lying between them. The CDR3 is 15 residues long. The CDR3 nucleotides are TGTGCCAGTAGTCGGCGTGACACTTCTCGAAATGAGCAGTTCTTC. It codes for CASSRRDTSRNEQFF.

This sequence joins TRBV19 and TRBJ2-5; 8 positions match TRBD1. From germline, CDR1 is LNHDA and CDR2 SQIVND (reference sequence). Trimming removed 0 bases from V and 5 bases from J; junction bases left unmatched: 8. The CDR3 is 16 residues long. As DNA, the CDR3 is TGTGCCAGTAGTATAGACTCGACAGGGGTGGGGGAGACCCAGTACTTC. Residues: CASSIDSTGVGETQYF.

CDR3 sequence reads: CASSYNRGLETQYF. The CDR3 region has the DNA TGTGCCAGCAGTTACAACAGGGGGCTTGAGACCCAGTACTTC. The chain carries TRBV27 and TRBJ2-5; TRBD1 matches at 9 bases. V dropped 4 bases and J dropped 5; count of bases not matched to a gene: 5. This CDR3 has 14 amino acids. Germline V lookup: CDR1 MNHEY, CDR2 SMNVEV (reference sequence).

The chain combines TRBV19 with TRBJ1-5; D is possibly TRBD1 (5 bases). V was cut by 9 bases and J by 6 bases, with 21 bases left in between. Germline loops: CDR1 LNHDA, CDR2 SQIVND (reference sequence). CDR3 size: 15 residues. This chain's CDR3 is CASTKGTSQSQPQHF. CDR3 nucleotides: TGTGCCAGCACGAAGGGGACCTCGCAATCTCAGCCCCAGCATTTT. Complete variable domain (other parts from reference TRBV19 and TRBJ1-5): DGGITQSPKYLFRKEGQNVTLSCEQNLNHDAMYWYRQDPGQGLRLIYYSQIVNDFQKGDIAEGYSVSREKKESFPLTVTSAQKNPTAFYLCASTKGTSQSQPQHFGDGTRLSIL.

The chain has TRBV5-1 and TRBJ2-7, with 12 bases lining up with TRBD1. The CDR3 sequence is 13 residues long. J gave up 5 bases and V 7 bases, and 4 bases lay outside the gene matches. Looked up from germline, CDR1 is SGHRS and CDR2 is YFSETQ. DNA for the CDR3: TGCGCCAGCTCCCGGGACAGGGGGCACGAGCAGTACTTC. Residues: CASSRDRGHEQYF.

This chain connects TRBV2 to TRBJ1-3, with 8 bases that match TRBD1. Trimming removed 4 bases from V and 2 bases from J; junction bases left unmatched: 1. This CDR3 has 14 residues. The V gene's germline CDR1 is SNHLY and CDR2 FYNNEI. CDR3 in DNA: TGTGCCAGCAGTGGGACAGGGCCTGGAAACACCATATATTTT. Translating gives CASSGTGPGNTIYF.

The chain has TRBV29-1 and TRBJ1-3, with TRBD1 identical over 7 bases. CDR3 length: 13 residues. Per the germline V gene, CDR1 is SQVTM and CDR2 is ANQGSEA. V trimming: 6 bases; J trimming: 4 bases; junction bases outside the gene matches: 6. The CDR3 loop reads CSVQQGPGNTIYF. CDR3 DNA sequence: TGCAGCGTCCAACAGGGGCCCGGAAACACCATATATTTT.

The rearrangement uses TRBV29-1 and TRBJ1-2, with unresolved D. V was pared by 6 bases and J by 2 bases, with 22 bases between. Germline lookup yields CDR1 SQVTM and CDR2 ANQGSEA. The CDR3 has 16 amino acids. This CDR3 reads CSVRGPSAYLNYGYTF. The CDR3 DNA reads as TGCAGCGTCCGCGGTCCATCAGCCTATCTCAACTATGGCTACACCTTC.

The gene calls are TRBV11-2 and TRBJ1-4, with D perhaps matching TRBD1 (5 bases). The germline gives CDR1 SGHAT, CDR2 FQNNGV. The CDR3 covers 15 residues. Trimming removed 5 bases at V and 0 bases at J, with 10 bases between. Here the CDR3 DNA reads TGTGCCAGCAGCGCGCTGGGGGCAACTAATGAAAAACTGTTTTTT. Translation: CASSALGATNEKLFF.

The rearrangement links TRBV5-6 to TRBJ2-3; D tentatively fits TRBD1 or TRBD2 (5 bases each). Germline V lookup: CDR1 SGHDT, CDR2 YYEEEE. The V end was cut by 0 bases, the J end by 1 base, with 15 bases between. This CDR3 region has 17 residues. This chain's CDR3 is CASSLGGVVARTDTQYF. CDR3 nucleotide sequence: TGTGCCAGCAGCTTGGGAGGGGTGGTAGCTCGCACAGATACGCAGTATTTT.

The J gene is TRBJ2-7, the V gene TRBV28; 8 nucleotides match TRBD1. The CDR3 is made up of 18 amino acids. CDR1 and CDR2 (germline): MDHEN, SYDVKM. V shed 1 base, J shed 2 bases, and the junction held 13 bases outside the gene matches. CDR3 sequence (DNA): TGTGCCAGCAGTTTATTGTTAGTCTGGGGACAGGTCACCTACGAGCAGTACTTC. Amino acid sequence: CASSLLLVWGQVTYEQYF.

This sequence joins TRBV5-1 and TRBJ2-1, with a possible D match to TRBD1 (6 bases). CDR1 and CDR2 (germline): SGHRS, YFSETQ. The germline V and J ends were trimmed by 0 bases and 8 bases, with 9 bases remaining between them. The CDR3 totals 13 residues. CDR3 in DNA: TGCGCCAGCAGCTTGGCACAGGGCCATGAGCAGTTCTTC. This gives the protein CASSLAQGHEQFF.

CDR3 DNA: TGTGCCAGCAGTTTGGAGGGGTCGGCCAAAAACATTCAGTACTTC. Translating gives CASSLEGSAKNIQYF. V and J are TRBV27 and TRBJ2-4; tentatively, D is TRBD2 (6 bases). Trimming took 3 bases from V and 1 from J, leaving 10 bases between them. CDR1 and CDR2 from the germline V gene are MNHEY and SMNVEV (reference sequence). The CDR3 is 15 amino acids.

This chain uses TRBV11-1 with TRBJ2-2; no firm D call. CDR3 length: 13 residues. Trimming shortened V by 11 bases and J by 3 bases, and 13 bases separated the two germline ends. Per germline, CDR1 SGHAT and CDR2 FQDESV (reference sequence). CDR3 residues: CASSNRDTGELFF. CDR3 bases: TGTGCCTCGTCAAATCGAGACACCGGGGAGCTGTTTTTT. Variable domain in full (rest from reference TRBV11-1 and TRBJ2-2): EAEVAQSPRYKITEKSQAVAFWCDPISGHATLYWYRQILGQGPELLVQFQDESVVDDSQLPKDRFSAERLKGVDSTLKIQPAELGDSAMYLCASSNRDTGELFFGEGSRLTVL.

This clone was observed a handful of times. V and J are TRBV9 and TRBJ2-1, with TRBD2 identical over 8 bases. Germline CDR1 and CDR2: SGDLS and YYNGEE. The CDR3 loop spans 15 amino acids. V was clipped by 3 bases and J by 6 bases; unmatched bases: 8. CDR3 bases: TGTGCCAGCAGCGCTCAAGGGCGGGAGGCCAATGAGCAGTTCTTC. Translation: CASSAQGREANEQFF.

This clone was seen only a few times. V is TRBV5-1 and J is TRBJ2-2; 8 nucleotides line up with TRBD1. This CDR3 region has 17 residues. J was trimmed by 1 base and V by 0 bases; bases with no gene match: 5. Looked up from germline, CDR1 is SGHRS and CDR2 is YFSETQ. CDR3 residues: CASSLVRGPVNTGELFF. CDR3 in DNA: TGCGCCAGCAGCTTGGTCAGGGGGCCCGTGAACACCGGGGAGCTGTTTTTT.

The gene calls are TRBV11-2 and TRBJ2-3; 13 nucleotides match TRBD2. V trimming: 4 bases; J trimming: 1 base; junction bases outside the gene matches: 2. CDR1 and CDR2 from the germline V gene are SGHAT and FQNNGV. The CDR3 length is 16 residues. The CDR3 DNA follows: TGTGCCAGCAGCTCCGGACTAGCGGGAGGCACAGATACGCAGTATTTT. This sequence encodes CASSSGLAGGTDTQYF.

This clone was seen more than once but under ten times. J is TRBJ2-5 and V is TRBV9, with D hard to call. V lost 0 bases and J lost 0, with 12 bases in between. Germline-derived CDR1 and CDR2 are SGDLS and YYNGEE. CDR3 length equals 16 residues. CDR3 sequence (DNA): TGTGCCAGCAGCGTAGGGGCAGCTAACTACCAAGAGACCCAGTACTTC. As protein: CASSVGAANYQETQYF. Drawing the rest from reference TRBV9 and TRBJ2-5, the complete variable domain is DSGVTQTPKHLITATGQRVTLRCSPRSGDLSVYWYQQSLDQGLQFLIQYYNGEERAKGNILERFSAQQFPDLHSELNLSSLELGDSALYFCASSVGAANYQETQYFGPGTRLLVL.

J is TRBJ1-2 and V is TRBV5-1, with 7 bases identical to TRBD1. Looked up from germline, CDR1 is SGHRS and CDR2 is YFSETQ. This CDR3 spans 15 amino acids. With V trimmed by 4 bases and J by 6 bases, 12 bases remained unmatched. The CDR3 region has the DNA TGCGCCAGCAGCACCGAACCGGGACAGAAGAATGGCTACACCTTC. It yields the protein CASSTEPGQKNGYTF.

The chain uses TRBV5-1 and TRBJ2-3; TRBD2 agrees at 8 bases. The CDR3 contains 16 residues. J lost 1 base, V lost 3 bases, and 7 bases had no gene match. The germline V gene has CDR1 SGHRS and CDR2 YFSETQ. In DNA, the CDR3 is TGCGCCAGCAGCTCCCTAGCAGCGGGAGGCACAGATACGCAGTATTTT. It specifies CASSSLAAGGTDTQYF. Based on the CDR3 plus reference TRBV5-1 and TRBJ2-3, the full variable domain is KAGVTQTPRYLIKTRGQQVTLSCSPISGHRSVSWYQQTPGQGLQFLFEYFSETQRNKGNFPGRFSGRQFSNSRSEMNVSTLELGDSALYLCASSSLAAGGTDTQYFGPGTRLTVL.

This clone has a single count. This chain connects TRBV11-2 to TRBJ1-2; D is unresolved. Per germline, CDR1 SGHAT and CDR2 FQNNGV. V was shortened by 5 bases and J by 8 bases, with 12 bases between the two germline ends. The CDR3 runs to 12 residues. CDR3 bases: TGTGCCAGCAGCCCCGGGCGCCTCGGCTACACCTTC. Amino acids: CASSPGRLGYTF.

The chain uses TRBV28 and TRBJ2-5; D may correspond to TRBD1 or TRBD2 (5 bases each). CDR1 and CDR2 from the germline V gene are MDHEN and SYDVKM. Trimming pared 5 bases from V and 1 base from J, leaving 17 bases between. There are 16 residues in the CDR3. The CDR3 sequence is CASSATDTGAQETQYF. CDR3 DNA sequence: TGTGCCAGCAGTGCGACAGACACCGGGGCCCAAGAGACCCAGTACTTC.

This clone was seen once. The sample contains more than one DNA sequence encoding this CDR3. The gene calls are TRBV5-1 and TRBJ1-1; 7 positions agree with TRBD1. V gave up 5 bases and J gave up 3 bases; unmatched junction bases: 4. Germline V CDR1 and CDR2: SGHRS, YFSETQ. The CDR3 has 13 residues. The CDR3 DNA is TGCGCCAGCAGAACAACAGGGGACACTGAAGCTTTCTTT. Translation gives CASRTTGDTEAFF. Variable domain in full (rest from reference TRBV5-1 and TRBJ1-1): KAGVTQTPRYLIKTRGQQVTLSCSPISGHRSVSWYQQTPGQGLQFLFEYFSETQRNKGNFPGRFSGRQFSNSRSEMNVSTLELGDSALYLCASRTTGDTEAFFGQGTRLTVV.

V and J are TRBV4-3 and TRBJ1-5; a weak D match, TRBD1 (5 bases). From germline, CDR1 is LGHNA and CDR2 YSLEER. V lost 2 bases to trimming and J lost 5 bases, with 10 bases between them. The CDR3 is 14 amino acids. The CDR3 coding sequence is TGCGCCAGCAGCCAATCAGGGCGGCATCAGCCCCAGCATTTT. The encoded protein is CASSQSGRHQPQHF.

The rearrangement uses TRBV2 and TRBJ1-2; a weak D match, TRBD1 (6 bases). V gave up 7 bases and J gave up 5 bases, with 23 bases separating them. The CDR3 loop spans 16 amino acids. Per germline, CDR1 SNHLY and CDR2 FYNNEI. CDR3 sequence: CASTTPVSRGFYGYTF. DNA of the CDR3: TGTGCCAGCACCACCCCGGTTAGCAGGGGTTTTTATGGCTACACCTTC.